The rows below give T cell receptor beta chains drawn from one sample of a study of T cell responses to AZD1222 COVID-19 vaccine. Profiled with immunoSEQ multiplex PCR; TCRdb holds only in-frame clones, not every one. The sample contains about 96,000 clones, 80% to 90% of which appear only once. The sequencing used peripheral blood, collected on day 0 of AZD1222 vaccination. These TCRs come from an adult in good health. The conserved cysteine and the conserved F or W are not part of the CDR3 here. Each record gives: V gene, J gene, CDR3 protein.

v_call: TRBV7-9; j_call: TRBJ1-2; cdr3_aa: ASSSTAPGGGYT
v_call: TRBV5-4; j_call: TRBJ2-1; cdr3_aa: ASSLASGGRTYNEQF
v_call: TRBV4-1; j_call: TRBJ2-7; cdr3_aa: ASSHDSTWTGFYEQY
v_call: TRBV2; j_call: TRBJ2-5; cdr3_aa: ASSGGETQY
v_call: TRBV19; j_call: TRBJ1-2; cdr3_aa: ASSLNYGRINYGYT
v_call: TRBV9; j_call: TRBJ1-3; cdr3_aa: ASSEGEFVGNTIY
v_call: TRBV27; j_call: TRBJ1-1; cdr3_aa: ASSQSSSPEAF
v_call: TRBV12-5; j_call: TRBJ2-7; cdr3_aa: ASGLGGGFYEQY
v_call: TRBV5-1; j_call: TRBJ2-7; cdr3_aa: ASSLGDSSVYEQY
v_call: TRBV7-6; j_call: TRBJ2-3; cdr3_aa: ASSLGPGTGTLTDTQY
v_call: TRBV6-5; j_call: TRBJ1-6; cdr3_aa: ASWGGSSPLH
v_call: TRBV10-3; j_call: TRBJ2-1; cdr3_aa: AMAPLAGFYNEQF
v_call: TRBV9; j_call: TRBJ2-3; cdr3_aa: ASSVDPADTQY
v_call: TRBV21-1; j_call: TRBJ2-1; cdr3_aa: ASSPGRGTYNEQF
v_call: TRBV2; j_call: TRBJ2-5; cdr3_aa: ASSSGLTSGETQY
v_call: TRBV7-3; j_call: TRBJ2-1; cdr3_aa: ASSLSLNNEQF
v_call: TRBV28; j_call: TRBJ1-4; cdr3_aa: ASRPQTNEKLF
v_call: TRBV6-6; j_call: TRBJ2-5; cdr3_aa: ASSYGGAEETQY
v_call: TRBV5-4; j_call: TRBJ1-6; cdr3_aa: ASSDRGNNSPLH
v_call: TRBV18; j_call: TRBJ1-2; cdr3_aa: ASSDLVGDGYT
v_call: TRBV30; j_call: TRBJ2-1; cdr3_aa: AWSWSDEQF
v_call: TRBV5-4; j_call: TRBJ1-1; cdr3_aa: ASSFPPTGRFKIPEAF
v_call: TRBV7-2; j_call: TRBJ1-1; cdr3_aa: ASSLAENTEAF